This T cell receptor beta chain was sequenced during a study of blood T cell repertoires in COVID-19. Study context: The samples span acute and convalescent COVID-19 from the United States, Italy and Spain.

The CDR3 runs to 14 residues. The V end was cut by 3 bases, the J end by 10 bases, with 13 bases between. Germline V lookup: CDR1 SEHNR, CDR2 FQNEAQ (reference sequence). The repertoire was sequenced with immunoSEQ multiplex PCR; TCRdb's copy has only in-frame clones and lacks some. The data contain approximately 150,000 clones, over 80% of them singletons. The specimen sequenced was peripheral blood. The TCR sequence derives from a woman in her forties or fifties with acute or convalescent COVID-19. The J gene is TRBJ1-6, the V gene TRBV7-9, with D possibly TRBD1 on 6 matching bases. CDR3 bases: TGTGCCAGCAGCTTTTCAGGGGTAGAGTCACCCCTCCACTTT. Translating it yields CASSFSGVESPLHF.